This T cell receptor beta chain was observed in a study of cytomegalovirus exposure and HLA in healthy donors (dated by TCRdb to 2015 to 2018). Looking at the study overall: An earlier analysis of some 620 of the donors reported 276 Gb of sequence data and 90 million to 120 million unique TCR beta sequences obtained from about 179 million T cells. Approximately 300 gigabases of sequencing data and tens of millions of unique TCR sequences were included in an early release covering over 600 HLA-typed donors. The genetic ancestry cluster associated with self-reported Caucasian donors included 81% of the roughly 380 genotyped donors. The study aimed to test whether signatures of past pathogen exposure could be identified by cataloging public T cell receptors. The study profiled the T cell repertoires of more than 500 subjects by immunosequencing and related them to cytomegalovirus serostatus. A separate validation cohort of roughly 130 different subjects was used in addition to the roughly 640-subject first cohort. To predict cytomegalovirus infection status, the study combined high-throughput TCR immunosequencing, statistical association of individual TCRs with disease status, and machine learning. In a later analysis, previously published TCR beta repertoires from 670 or so donors were re-analyzed and high-resolution HLA genotyping was added so that TCR occurrence patterns could be studied. In the later analysis, no new phenotypic data were used to find candidate immune exposures; instead, reliance was placed on TCR beta sequences and their occurrence across donors. In an earlier analysis of about 590 of the donors, high-throughput TCR beta sequencing was used to judge whether each TCR beta V gene segment behaved as functional or pseudogenic. Donor age, sex, ethnicity and CMV serostatus were compiled together with the repertoire data. A later genetic analysis took genome-wide SNP genotypes for about three fifths of the roughly 670 donors and used that subset as a discovery cohort. All discovery cohort repertoires had been generated on a single sequencing platform. Class I and class II HLA loci were covered by the typing at four-digit resolution. The number of typed donors differed by locus: about 620-640 for A, B, C, DRB1 and DQB1; roughly 510 for DQA1; 606 for DPA1; and approximately 450 for DPB1. Roughly 5 DR-DQ haplotypes were handled as single units for association and clustering, since linkage in the cohort was strong. On average, 235,054 unique TCR beta nucleotide sequences were sequenced per donor among several hundred genotyped donors of the cohort, with roughly 18% of those sequences being non-productive.

The cohort consisted of hundreds of healthy bone marrow donors. At the time of sampling, every cohort member was nominally healthy, though immune exposures that went unrecorded were likely present. The donor tested CMV seronegative, placing the donor among the 350 or so seronegative members of the cohort. A peripheral blood sample was provided by each donor, and peripheral blood mononuclear cells were used for TCR beta sequencing. The Qiagen DNeasy Blood Extraction Kit was used to extract genomic DNA from the blood cell samples. Note on this clone: Its antigen specificity is not known. Base qualities are not recorded, but no much larger clone differs from it by a single base.

What the research found in general, with its limitations: A later genetic analysis reported fewer N-insertions in productive TCRs among donors in an Asian-associated ancestry cluster than the 666-donor mean. In vitro tests confirmed that three of the cytomegalovirus-associated TCR beta chains recognize cytomegalovirus antigens. Strong co-occurrence of HLA alleles, especially DR and DQ, made assigning TCR associations to individual alleles difficult. Broadly in line with IMGT annotations, most TCR beta V segments showed up in productive rearrangements about 90% or about 30% of the time in an earlier analysis of a few hundred of the donors. Linkage disequilibrium might explain the correlated functional status among segregating V segments, but an unknown experimental factor could not be ruled out. In this cohort, only TCR beta chains were sequenced, and detectable features were limited by the absence of alpha or paired-chain data. The authors suggested that the approach could potentially be generalized to other disease states and immunological phenotypes. A later genetic analysis associated a missense DCLRE1C variant with V-gene and J-gene trimming of TCR beta chains, and an independent cohort replicated the association. Most TCR sequences were observed very rarely across donors, whereas some public TCRs were present in many individuals. A further reported finding was that TCR beta sequences accurately predicted the HLA-A and HLA-B alleles for most subjects in the first cohort. Because HLA typing was missing for some donors at each locus, association tests included only the typed subset. A cluster of highly shared sequence variants was judged likely to be a technical artifact of the sequencing pipeline. Compared with equally common non-associated chains, HLA-associated TCR beta chains in a later analysis were more clonally expanded and had lower generation probabilities. The classifier was reported to diagnose cytomegalovirus status with high specificity and sensitivity in both the original cohort and the validation cohort. For the cohort, immune exposure information was limited to CMV serostatus. The earlier analysis of 587 of the donors excluded seventeen rarely observed V segments, including chromosome 9 orphons, because counts were too low. In a later analysis, TCR association rates were found to vary across HLA loci, with the most associated TCRs seen for DRB1 alleles and the fewest for HLA-C alleles. Sequencing depth was assumed to be roughly uniform across donors in the presence/absence analyses, though that assumption may not hold. A total of fewer than 200 TCR beta chains were listed by the study as associated with cytomegalovirus. A later analysis found that most CMV-associated TCR beta chains appeared HLA-restricted, with HLA associations seemingly driven largely by CMV exposure. A later analysis reported that several top co-occurrence clusters appeared linked to parvovirus B19, influenza, CMV and Epstein-Barr virus. A later analysis associated about 16,000 TCR beta sequences with specific HLA alleles at a false discovery rate of 0.05.

Receptor amplification or capture employed the immunoSEQ multiplex PCR assay. For the multiplex PCR, a mixture combining 60 forward primers for TCR Vbeta segments and 13 reverse primers for TCR Jbeta segments was used. A multiplex PCR assay on genomic DNA amplified the CDR3 region of rearranged TCR beta genes. The amplified TCR beta libraries were sequenced on the Illumina HiSeq System as 87-base-pair reads. In the source study's methods: A later analysis tallied around 82 million unique TCR beta chains across the 700 or so repertoires, and approximately 9.9 million of those chains were shared by two or more donors. Raw reads were error-corrected and collapsed into unique sequences with a nearest-neighbor algorithm that merged closely related sequences to remove PCR and sequencing errors. To assign V, D and J gene segments, CDR3 sequences were aligned to IMGT reference sequences. For a sequence to be retained, a match of at least six nucleotides was required to both a V gene segment and a J gene segment. Rearrangements were classified as productive when the CDR3 lacked stop codons and remained in frame with V and J, and all other rearrangements were classified as non-productive. CDR3 was defined by IMGT convention, running from the second conserved V-encoded cysteine to the conserved J-encoded phenylalanine. In an earlier analysis of 550 to 650 of the donors, sequences lacking an unambiguous match to a single V gene segment were excluded. In an earlier analysis of approximately 590 of the donors, V segments were called functional above 56.7% productive rearrangements and were called segregating when the between-donor standard deviation exceeded 5%. A statistical classification framework was built to diagnose cytomegalovirus status from the catalog of TCR beta chain sequences. A later analysis assigned V and J genes by comparing TCR nucleotide sequences with IMGT/GENE-DB human TR gene sequences. In a later analysis, CDR3 sequences and most-parsimonious VDJ recombination scenarios were assigned using the TCRdist pipeline. In a later analysis, each TCR beta chain was defined by its CDR3 amino acid sequence together with its V-gene family, and reads without a unique V-gene family were excluded. As a way to deal with suspected cross-contamination and a sequencing artifact, a later analysis dropped roughly 620 nucleotide sequences that were highly shared and had low generation probability. In a later analysis, a clonal expansion index for each public chain was calculated from normalized within-repertoire ranks of inferred template counts. Generation probabilities in a later analysis came from a VDJ recombination model fitted to out-of-frame rearrangements, and those results were checked against IGoR. In a later analysis, TCR-TCR, TCR-HLA and TCR-CMV co-occurrence was scored with hypergeometric tests, and a repertoire-size bias correction was applied to TCR pairs. In a later analysis, false discovery rates were estimated by permuting HLA or CMV assignments 20 times. In a later analysis, co-occurring TCRs were grouped using DBSCAN, and TCRdist sequence similarity was added for clustering within HLA-allele-positive subsets. For co-occurrence clustering, repertoires with fewer than 30,000 or more than 120,000 public chains were excluded, along with roughly 5 repertoires with anomalous nucleotide sharing. TCRdb obtained this table from immuneACCESS and retained in-frame rearrangements with V and J assigned. These tables miss some clones; where compared with another copy, unresolved V genes account for less than half of the shortfall, and the remainder is unexplained. That table supplies the V and J calls and clone size; D and trimming were determined from the DNA. The sample table shows over 110,000 clones, and 79% are seen once. The ten top clones hold roughly 1% of the sample.

The sample was PBMCs. The receptor's source is a man in his late teens or twenties in good health and CMV-seronegative.

The DNA sequence follows: TGTGCCAGTAGTGAACAGGGCAGGGAGACCCAGTACTTC. It translates as CASSEQGRETQYF. The V gene is TRBV19 and the J gene is TRBJ2-5, and TRBD1 may be the D gene, going by 6 matching bases. Trimming removed 5 bases from V and 5 bases from J, leaving 12 bases between the germline ends. The CDR3 numbers 13 residues from cysteine through phenylalanine. Left in the record is the CDR3 DNA by itself, 39 bases read in frame from the first base. The germline V gene (reference sequence) specifies LNHDA as CDR1 and SQIVND as CDR2.